The 13 T cell receptor beta chains listed next were all sequenced from one sample in a study of blood T cell repertoires in COVID-19. Here immunoSEQ multiplex PCR was the method, and the copy in TCRdb shows in-frame clones only, minus some. The table shows tens of thousands of clones, with almost 90% occurring only once. What was sequenced was peripheral blood. The receptor set was obtained from a human donor in a cohort sampled during active COVID-19.

The genes are TRBV19 and TRBJ1-3; 8 bases agree with TRBD1. The CDR3 loop spans 16 amino acids. Germline CDR1 LNHDA, CDR2 SQIVND (reference sequence). After removal of 10 bases from V and 1 base from J, the junction contained 12 bases not matched to a gene. Here the CDR3 reads CATTRPDRGSGNTIYF. CDR3 sequence (DNA): TGTGCCACCACAAGGCCCGACAGGGGTTCTGGAAACACCATATATTTT.

The J gene is TRBJ2-3, the V gene TRBV9; a weak D match, TRBD1 (5 bases). V was clipped by 10 bases and J by 2 bases, with 14 bases between them. The CDR3 runs to 13 residues. CDR1 is SGDLS and CDR2 is YYNGEE in the germline V gene. The CDR3 coding sequence is TGTGCCCTTCAGGGTTTCAACACAGATACGCAGTATTTT. Its translation: CALQGFNTDTQYF. The variable domain in full, completed from reference TRBV9 and TRBJ2-3, reads DSGVTQTPKHLITATGQRVTLRCSPRSGDLSVYWYQQSLDQGLQFLIQYYNGEERAKGNILERFSAQQFPDLHSELNLSSLELGDSALYFCALQGFNTDTQYFGPGTRLTVL.

V gene TRBV7-9 combines with J gene TRBJ1-1, with 8 bases aligning to TRBD1. V was pared by 1 base and J by 1 base, with 2 bases of the junction left unmatched. Germline lookup yields CDR1 SEHNR and CDR2 FQNEAQ (reference sequence). The CDR3 has 15 residues. The CDR3 protein is CASSLVTGGNTEAFF. The CDR3 bases are TGTGCCAGCAGCTTAGTAACAGGGGGGAACACTGAAGCTTTCTTT.

The V call is TRBV25-1, the J call TRBJ2-1, with 10 nucleotides matching TRBD2. CDR1 is MGHDK and CDR2 is SYGVNS in the germline V gene. V lost 4 bases, J lost 2 bases, and 5 bases stayed unmatched. This CDR3 is built from 16 residues. The CDR3 DNA sequence: TGTGCCAGCAGTGTACTAGCGGGAAGGACCTACAATGAGCAGTTCTTC. It yields the protein CASSVLAGRTYNEQFF. Variable domain in full (rest from reference TRBV25-1 and TRBJ2-1): EADIYQTPRYLVIGTGKKITLECSQTMGHDKMYWYQQDPGMELHLIHYSYGVNSTEKGDLSSESTVSRIRTEHFPLTLESARPSHTSQYLCASSVLAGRTYNEQFFGPGTRLTVL.

As DNA, the CDR3 is TGTGCCAGCAGTGCGAAGGGAGGGGCAACTAATGAAAAACTGTTTTTT. Translating gives CASSAKGGATNEKLFF. The V and J genes are TRBV2 and TRBJ1-4; possible D gene TRBD1, 5 bases. Trimming shortened V by 4 bases and J by 0 bases, and 12 bases separated the two germline ends. CDR1 SNHLY and CDR2 FYNNEI come from the germline V gene. The CDR3 sequence is 16 residues long.

The genes are TRBV18 and TRBJ2-7; 8 bases are shared with TRBD1. In germline, CDR1 is KGHSH, CDR2 LQKENI. The CDR3 runs to 15 residues. The V gene end was trimmed by 5 bases and the J gene end by 3 bases; junction bases not matched to a gene: 9. The CDR3 DNA sequence: TGTGCCAGCTCATCGACAGACAGGGGCGGCTACGAGCAGTACTTC. It encodes CASSSTDRGGYEQYF.

This rearrangement joins TRBV30 to TRBJ1-2, with 9 bases identical to TRBD1. J gave up 2 bases and V 2 bases, and 3 bases lay outside the gene matches. The germline V gene encodes CDR1 GTSNPN and CDR2 SVGIG (reference sequence). The CDR3 has 14 residues. The chain's CDR3 is CAWSPGQGNYGYTF. The CDR3 DNA follows: TGTGCCTGGAGTCCAGGACAGGGGAACTATGGCTACACCTTC.

The V gene is TRBV4-3, the J gene TRBJ1-3, with TRBD1 as a possible D gene (6 bases). The germline V gene encodes CDR1 LGHNA and CDR2 YSLEER. The CDR3 loop spans 15 amino acids. Trimming took 4 bases from V and 0 from J, leaving 10 bases between them. The CDR3 loop reads CASSPNRVSGNTIYF. The CDR3 nucleotides are TGCGCCAGCAGCCCGAACAGGGTCTCTGGAAACACCATATATTTT.

This clone appeared once. The CDR3 reads CASSLVGGDSYEQYF. In DNA, the CDR3 is TGTGCCAGCAGCTTAGTGGGGGGGGACTCCTACGAGCAGTACTTC. V and J are TRBV7-2 and TRBJ2-7; 7 bases are shared with TRBD2. Germline loops: CDR1 SGHTA, CDR2 FQGNSA. There are 15 residues in the CDR3. Trimming at V came to 1 base and at J to 0 bases, leaving 3 bases not matched to a gene.

The CDR3 reads CASSHDSLTNYGYTF. CDR3 nucleotides: TGTGCCAGCAGCCACGACAGTCTAACGAACTATGGCTACACCTTC. V is TRBV7-9 and J is TRBJ1-2, with a possible D match to TRBD1 (5 bases). With 5 bases removed from V and 2 bases from J, the gap between germline ends came to 15 bases. The CDR3 runs to 15 residues. Germline assignment: CDR1 SEHNR and CDR2 FQNEAQ (reference sequence). Full variable domain (outside the CDR3, taken from reference TRBV7-9 and TRBJ1-2): DTGVSQNPRHKITKRGQNVTFRCDPISEHNRLYWYRQTLGQGPEFLTYFQNEAQLEKSRLLSDRFSAERPKGSFSTLEIQRTEQGDSAMYLCASSHDSLTNYGYTFGSGTRLTVV.

The chain recombines TRBV6-5 with TRBJ1-5, with TRBD1 identical over 7 bases. V shed 8 bases, J shed 4 bases, and the junction held 5 bases outside the gene matches. This CDR3 is 13 amino acids long. Germline V gene sequence: CDR1 MNHEY, CDR2 SVGAGI. CDR3 sequence reads: CASGRDRNQPQHF. In DNA, the CDR3 is TGTGCCAGCGGACGGGACAGAAATCAGCCCCAGCATTTT.

J is TRBJ2-3 and V is TRBV4-1, with 11 bases aligning to TRBD2. Germline assignment: CDR1 MGHRA and CDR2 YSYEKL. CDR3 length: 16 amino acids. V trimming: 6 bases; J trimming: 6 bases; junction bases outside the gene matches: 11. The CDR3 protein is CASRIAGGPPGDTQYF. The DNA of the CDR3 is TGCGCCAGCAGGATAGCGGGAGGGCCCCCAGGGGATACGCAGTATTTT.

This clone has more than one count but fewer than ten. The gene calls are TRBV4-3 and TRBJ1-5, with 10 bases aligning to TRBD1. J lost 4 bases, V lost 0 bases, and 12 bases had no gene match. This CDR3 is built from 19 residues. Germline V gene sequence: CDR1 LGHNA, CDR2 YSLEER. The CDR3 coding sequence is TGCGCCAGCAGCCAAGATCCCGCCCTGGGGACAGGGGTGAATCAGCCCCAGCATTTT. Translating gives CASSQDPALGTGVNQPQHF.